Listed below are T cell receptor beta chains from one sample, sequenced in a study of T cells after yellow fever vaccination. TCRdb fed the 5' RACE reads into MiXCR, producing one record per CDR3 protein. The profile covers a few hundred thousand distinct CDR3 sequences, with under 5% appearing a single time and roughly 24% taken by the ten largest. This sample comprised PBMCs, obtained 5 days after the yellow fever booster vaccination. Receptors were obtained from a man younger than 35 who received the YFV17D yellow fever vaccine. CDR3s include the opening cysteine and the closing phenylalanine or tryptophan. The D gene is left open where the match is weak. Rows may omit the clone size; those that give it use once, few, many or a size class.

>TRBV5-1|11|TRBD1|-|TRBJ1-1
TGCGCCAGCAGCTTCAGACAGGGAGCTTTCTTT
CASSFRQGAFF
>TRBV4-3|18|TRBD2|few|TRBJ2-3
TGCGCCAGCAGCCGAGGGGCTAGCGGGGGGGCTAGCACAGATACGCAGTATTTT
CASSRGASGGASTDTQYF
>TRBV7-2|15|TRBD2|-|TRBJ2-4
TGTGCCAGCAGGAAACTAGCGGGGGCTGCGAACATTCAGTACTTC
CASRKLAGAANIQYF
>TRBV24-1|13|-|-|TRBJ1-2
TGTGCCACCAGTGACTCCAGAGCAGCTGGCTACACCTTC
CATSDSRAAGYTF
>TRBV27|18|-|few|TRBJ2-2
TGTGCCAGCAGTTCACGGGGGTTGGGGCGGGCAAACACCGGGGAGCTGTTTTTT
CASSSRGLGRANTGELFF
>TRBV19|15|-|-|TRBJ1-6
TGTGCCAGTAGTATCGAGGCGGATTCGAATTCACCCCTCCACTTT
CASSIEADSNSPLHF
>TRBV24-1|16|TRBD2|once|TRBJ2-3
TGTGCCACCAGTCCCTCTAGCGGGGGGGCGACAGATACGCAGTATTTT
CATSPSSGGATDTQYF
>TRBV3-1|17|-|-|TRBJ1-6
TGTGCCAGCAGCCAAGCCCCCCCAGGACCCTATAATTCACCCCTCCACTTT
CASSQAPPGPYNSPLHF
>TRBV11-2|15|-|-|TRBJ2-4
TGTGCCAGCAGCTCCGTCCAGGAAAAGAGAAACATTCAGTACTTC
CASSSVQEKRNIQYF
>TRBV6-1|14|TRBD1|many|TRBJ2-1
TGTGCCAGCAGTGAAGCGGGGGACAGTAGTGAGCAGTTCTTC
CASSEAGDSSEQFF
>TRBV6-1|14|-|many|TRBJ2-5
TGTGCCAGCAGTGAAGTTTCCAGAGGGGAGACCCAGTACTTC
CASSEVSRGETQYF
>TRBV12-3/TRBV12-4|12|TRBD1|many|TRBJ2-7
TGTGCCAGCAGCTACAGGGGCTACGAGCAGTACTTC
CASSYRGYEQYF
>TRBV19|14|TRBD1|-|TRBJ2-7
TGTGCCTGTAGTATCCGGGACAGTTCCTACGAGCAGTACTTC
CACSIRDSSYEQYF
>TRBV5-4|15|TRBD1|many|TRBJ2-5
TGTGCCAGCAGCTCAGTAGGGGGCTTGGGGGAGACCCAGTACTTC
CASSSVGGLGETQYF
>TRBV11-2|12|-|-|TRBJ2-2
TGTGCCAGCAGGCCGCAACCCGGGGAGCTGTTTTTT
CASRPQPGELFF
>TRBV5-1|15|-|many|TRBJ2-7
TGCGCCAGCAGCTTGCGAGGGCAGGGCGCCTACGAGCAGTACTTC
CASSLRGQGAYEQYF
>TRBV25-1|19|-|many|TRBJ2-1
TGTGCCAGCAGTGCTCCCAGGGGCCCTACCCCAGGCTCCTACAATGAGCAGTTCTTC
CASSAPRGPTPGSYNEQFF
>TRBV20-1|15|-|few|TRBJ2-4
TGCAGTGCCCTGGGGCGGGACTGGGGCAAAAACATTCAGTACTTC
CSALGRDWGKNIQYF
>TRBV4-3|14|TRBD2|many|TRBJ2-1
TGCGCCAGCAGCACGGAACGAGGGAGGGATGAGCAGTTCTTC
CASSTERGRDEQFF
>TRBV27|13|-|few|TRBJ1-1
TGTGCCAGCAGTTTTTCTAGGGAACAAGAAGCTTTCTTT
CASSFSREQEAFF
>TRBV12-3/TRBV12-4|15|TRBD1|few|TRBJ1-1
TGTGCCAGCAGAGCCCGGGACAGGGGTAACACTGAAGCTTTCTTT
CASRARDRGNTEAFF
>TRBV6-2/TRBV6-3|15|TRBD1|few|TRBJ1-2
TGTGCCAGCAATGCCCCGGGACAGGGGACGGCTGGCTACACCTTC
CASNAPGQGTAGYTF
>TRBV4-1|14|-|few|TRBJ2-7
TGCGCCAGCAGCCAACTGCTCCGCGCTTACGAGCAGTACTTC
CASSQLLRAYEQYF
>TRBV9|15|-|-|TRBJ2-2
TGTGCCAGCAGCCCCGGGGTAGTGGTAACCGGGGAGCTGTTTTTT
CASSPGVVVTGELFF
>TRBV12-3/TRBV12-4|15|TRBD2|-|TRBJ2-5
TGTGCCAGCCAAGCGGGGGGGCGTCGGCAAGAGACCCAGTACTTC
CASQAGGRRQETQYF
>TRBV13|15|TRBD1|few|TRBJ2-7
TGTGCCAGCAGCTTAGCTGGGACAGGGCACTACGAGCAGTACTTC
CASSLAGTGHYEQYF
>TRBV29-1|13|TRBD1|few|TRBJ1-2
TGCAGCGTGACCGAACAGGGGAATCCTGGCTACACCTTC
CSVTEQGNPGYTF
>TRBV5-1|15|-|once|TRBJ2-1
TGCGCCAGCAGCTTGGGGCTTACCTCCTACACTGAGCAGTTCTTC
CASSLGLTSYTEQFF
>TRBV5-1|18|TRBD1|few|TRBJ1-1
TGCGCCAGCAGCATACGATCCGGGACAGGGGAAAGGAACACTGAAGCTTTCTTT
CASSIRSGTGERNTEAFF
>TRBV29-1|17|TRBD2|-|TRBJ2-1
TGCAGCGTTGAAGGCCTAGCGGGGGGATTGCGCTACAATGAGCAGTTCTTC
CSVEGLAGGLRYNEQFF
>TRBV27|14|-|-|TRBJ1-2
TGTGCCAGCAGCTTTCGGGAAGAGGGCTATGGCTACACCTTC
CASSFREEGYGYTF
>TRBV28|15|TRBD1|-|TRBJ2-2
TGTGCCAGCAGTCCTCCGGGACAGGCGACCGGGGAGCTGTTTTTT
CASSPPGQATGELFF
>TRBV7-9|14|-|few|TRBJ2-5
TGTGCCAGCAGTCAATCCTTGGCCGGGGAGACCCAGTACTTC
CASSQSLAGETQYF
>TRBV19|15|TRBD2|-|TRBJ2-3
TGTGCCAGTAGTCGGACTAGCGGGGAAACAGATACGCAGTATTTT
CASSRTSGETDTQYF
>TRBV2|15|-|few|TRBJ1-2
TGTGCCAGCAAGGAAGAGGGGCAGATTTTCTATGGCTACACCTTC
CASKEEGQIFYGYTF
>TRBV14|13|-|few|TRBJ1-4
TGTGCCAGCAGCCAATTTAATGAGGAAAAACTGTTTTTT
CASSQFNEEKLFF
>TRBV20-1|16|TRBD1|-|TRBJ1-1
TGCAGTGCTAGGGGACTTGACAGGGGATGGGACACTGAAGCTTTCTTT
CSARGLDRGWDTEAFF
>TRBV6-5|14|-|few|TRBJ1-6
TGTGCCAGCGGGGAGAGCTCCTATAATTCACCCCTCCACTTT
CASGESSYNSPLHF
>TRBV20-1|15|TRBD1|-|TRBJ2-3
TGCAGTGCTCCTGGGCAGGGGGTCGGCACAGATACGCAGTATTTT
CSAPGQGVGTDTQYF
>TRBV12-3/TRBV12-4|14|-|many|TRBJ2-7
TGTGCCAGCCGACGGGCTAGCGACTCCTACGAGCAGTACTTC
CASRRASDSYEQYF
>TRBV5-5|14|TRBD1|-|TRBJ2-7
TGTGCCAGCAGCACGGGGACAGGGAGCGACGAGCAGTACTTC
CASSTGTGSDEQYF
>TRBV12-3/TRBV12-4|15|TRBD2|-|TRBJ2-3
TGTGCCAGCAGTTTATCGGGGGGGCCATCTGATACGCAGTATTTT
CASSLSGGPSDTQYF
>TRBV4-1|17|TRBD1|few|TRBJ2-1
TGCGCCAGCAGCCCTAGGCTGGGACAGGGGGTCTACAATGAGCAGTTCTTC
CASSPRLGQGVYNEQFF
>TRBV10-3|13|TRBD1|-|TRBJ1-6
TGTGCCATCAGTGAGACCGGACAGGTACCCCTCCACTTT
CAISETGQVPLHF
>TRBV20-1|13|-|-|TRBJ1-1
TGCAGTGCTAGTCCGGACCAGAACACTGAAGCTTTCTTT
CSASPDQNTEAFF
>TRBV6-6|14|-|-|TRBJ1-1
TGTGCCAGCAGCTATGACGTTATGAACACTGAAGCTTTCTTT
CASSYDVMNTEAFF
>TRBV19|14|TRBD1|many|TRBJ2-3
TGTGCCAGTAGCCGACAGGGGGCCAGAGATACGCAGTATTTT
CASSRQGARDTQYF
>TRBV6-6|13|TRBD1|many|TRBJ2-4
TGTGCCAGCAGGGACAGGGGGCAAAACATTCAGTACTTC
CASRDRGQNIQYF
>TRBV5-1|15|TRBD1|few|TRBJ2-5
TGCGCCAGCAGCCCGGGGGACAGGGGGCAAGAGACCCAGTACTTC
CASSPGDRGQETQYF
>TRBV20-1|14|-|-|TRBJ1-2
TGCAGTGCTAGAGATCTTTCGGCACAGTATGGCTACACCTTC
CSARDLSAQYGYTF
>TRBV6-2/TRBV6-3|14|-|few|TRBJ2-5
TGTGCCAGCAGTTACCACGGGGGATCAGAGACCCAGTACTTC
CASSYHGGSETQYF
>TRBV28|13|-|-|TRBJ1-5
TGTGCCAGCAGTTGGGAGAGTATACAGCCCCAGCATTTT
CASSWESIQPQHF
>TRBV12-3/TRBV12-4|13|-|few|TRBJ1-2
TGTGCCAGCAGGCTCGACGGGAACTATGGCTACACCTTC
CASRLDGNYGYTF